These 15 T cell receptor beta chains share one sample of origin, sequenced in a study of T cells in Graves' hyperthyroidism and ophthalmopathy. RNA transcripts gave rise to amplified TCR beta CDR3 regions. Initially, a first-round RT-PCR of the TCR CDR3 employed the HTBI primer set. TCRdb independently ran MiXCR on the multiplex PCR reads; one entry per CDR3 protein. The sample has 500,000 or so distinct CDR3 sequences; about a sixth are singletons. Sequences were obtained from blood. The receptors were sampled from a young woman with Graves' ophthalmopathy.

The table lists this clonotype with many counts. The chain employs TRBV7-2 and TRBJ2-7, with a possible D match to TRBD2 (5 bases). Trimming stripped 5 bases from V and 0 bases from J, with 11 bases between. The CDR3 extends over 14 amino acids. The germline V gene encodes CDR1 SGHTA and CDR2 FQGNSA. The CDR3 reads CASSDPGVSYEQYF. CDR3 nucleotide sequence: TGTGCCAGCAGCGACCCCGGGGTCTCCTACGAGCAGTACTTC.

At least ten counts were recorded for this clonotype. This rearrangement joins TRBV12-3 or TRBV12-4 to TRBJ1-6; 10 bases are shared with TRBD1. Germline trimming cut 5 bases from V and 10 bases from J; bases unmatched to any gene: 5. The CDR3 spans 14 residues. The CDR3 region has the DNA TGTGCCAGCAGTAGGGACAGGGGAGGATCACCCCTCCACTTT. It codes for CASSRDRGGSPLHF.

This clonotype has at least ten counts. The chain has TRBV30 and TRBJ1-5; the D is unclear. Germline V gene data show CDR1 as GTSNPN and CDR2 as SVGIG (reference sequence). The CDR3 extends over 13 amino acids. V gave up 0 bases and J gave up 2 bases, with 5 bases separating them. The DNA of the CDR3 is TGTGCCTGGAGTGTGGTAGGCAATCAGCCCCAGCATTTT. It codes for CAWSVVGNQPQHF.

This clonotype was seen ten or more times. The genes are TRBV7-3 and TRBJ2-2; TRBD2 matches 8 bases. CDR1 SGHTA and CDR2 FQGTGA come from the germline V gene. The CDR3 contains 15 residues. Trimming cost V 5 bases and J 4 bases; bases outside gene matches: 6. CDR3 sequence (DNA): TGTGCCAGCAGCCAGGGCCGGGGGGGCACCGGGGAGCTGTTTTTT. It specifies CASSQGRGGTGELFF.

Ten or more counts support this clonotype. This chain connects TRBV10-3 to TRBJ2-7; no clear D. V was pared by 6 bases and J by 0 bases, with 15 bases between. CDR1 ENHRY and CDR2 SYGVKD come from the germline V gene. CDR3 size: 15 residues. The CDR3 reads CAIRLSRTTSYEQYF. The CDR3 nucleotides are TGTGCCATCAGACTGAGTCGGACGACCTCCTACGAGCAGTACTTC.

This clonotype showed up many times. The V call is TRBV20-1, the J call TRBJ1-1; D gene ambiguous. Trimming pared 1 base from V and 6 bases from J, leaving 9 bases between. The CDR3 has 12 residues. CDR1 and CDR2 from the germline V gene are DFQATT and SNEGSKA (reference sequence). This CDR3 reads CSARVYRSEAFF. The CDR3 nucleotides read TGCAGTGCTAGAGTTTACCGGTCTGAAGCTTTCTTT.

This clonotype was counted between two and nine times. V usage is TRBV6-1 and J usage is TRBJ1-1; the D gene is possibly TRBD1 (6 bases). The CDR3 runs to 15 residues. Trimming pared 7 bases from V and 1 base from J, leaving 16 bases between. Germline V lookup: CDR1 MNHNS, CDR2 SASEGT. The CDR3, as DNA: TGTGCCAGCACCCCCGTTTGGACAGCGAACACTGAAGCTTTCTTT. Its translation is CASTPVWTANTEAFF.

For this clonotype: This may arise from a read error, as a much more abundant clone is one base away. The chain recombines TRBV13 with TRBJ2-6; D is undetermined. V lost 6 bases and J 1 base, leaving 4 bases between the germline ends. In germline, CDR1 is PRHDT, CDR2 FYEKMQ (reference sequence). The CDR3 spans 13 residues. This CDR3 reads CASSWSGANVLTF. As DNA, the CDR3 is TGTGCCAGCAGTTGGTCTGGGGCCAACGTCCTGACTTTC.

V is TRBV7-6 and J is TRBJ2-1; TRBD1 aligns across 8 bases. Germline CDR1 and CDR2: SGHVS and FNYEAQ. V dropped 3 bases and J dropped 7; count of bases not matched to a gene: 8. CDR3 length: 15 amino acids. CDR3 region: CASSFRQGSMNEQFF. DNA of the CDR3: TGTGCCAGCAGCTTCAGACAGGGGAGTATGAATGAGCAGTTCTTC.

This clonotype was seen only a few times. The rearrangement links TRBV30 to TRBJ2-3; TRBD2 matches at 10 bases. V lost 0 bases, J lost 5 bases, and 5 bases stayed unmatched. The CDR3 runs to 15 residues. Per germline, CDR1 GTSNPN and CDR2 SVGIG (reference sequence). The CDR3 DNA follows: TGTGCCTGGAGTGTTCGGAGCGGGGGGGTAGATACGCAGTATTTT. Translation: CAWSVRSGGVDTQYF.

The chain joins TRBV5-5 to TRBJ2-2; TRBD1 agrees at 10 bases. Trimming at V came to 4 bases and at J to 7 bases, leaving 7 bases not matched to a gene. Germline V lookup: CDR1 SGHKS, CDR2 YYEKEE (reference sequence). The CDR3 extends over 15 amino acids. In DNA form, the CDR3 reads TGTGCCAGCAGCCCGAGACAGGGGGCGTACGGGGAGCTGTTTTTT. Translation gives CASSPRQGAYGELFF.

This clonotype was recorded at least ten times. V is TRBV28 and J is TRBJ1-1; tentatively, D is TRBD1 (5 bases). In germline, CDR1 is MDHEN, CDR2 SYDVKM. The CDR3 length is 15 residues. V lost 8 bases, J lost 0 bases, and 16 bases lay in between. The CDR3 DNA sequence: TGTGCCAGCTCCCCTAGGGGTGCCTTGAACACTGAAGCTTTCTTT. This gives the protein CASSPRGALNTEAFF.

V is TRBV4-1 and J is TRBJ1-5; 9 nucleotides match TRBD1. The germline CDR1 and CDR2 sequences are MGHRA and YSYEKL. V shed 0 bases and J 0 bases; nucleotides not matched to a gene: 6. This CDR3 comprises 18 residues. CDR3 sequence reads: CASSQDPYRGLSNQPQHF. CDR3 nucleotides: TGCGCCAGCAGCCAAGACCCTTACAGGGGGCTTAGCAATCAGCCCCAGCATTTT.

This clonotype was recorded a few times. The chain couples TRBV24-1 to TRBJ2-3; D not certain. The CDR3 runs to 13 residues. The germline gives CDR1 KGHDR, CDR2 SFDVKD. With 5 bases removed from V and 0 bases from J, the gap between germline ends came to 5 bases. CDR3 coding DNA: TGTGCCACCAGTGGGAGCAGCACAGATACGCAGTATTTT. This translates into CATSGSSTDTQYF.

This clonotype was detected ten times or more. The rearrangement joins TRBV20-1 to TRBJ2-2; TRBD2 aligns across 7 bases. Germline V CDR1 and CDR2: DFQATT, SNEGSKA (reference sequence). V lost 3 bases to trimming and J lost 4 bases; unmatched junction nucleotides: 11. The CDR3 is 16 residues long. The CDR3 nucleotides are TGCAGTGCTAGTGCTCGGACTAGGAGGGGCACCGGGGAGCTGTTTTTT. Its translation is CSASARTRRGTGELFF.